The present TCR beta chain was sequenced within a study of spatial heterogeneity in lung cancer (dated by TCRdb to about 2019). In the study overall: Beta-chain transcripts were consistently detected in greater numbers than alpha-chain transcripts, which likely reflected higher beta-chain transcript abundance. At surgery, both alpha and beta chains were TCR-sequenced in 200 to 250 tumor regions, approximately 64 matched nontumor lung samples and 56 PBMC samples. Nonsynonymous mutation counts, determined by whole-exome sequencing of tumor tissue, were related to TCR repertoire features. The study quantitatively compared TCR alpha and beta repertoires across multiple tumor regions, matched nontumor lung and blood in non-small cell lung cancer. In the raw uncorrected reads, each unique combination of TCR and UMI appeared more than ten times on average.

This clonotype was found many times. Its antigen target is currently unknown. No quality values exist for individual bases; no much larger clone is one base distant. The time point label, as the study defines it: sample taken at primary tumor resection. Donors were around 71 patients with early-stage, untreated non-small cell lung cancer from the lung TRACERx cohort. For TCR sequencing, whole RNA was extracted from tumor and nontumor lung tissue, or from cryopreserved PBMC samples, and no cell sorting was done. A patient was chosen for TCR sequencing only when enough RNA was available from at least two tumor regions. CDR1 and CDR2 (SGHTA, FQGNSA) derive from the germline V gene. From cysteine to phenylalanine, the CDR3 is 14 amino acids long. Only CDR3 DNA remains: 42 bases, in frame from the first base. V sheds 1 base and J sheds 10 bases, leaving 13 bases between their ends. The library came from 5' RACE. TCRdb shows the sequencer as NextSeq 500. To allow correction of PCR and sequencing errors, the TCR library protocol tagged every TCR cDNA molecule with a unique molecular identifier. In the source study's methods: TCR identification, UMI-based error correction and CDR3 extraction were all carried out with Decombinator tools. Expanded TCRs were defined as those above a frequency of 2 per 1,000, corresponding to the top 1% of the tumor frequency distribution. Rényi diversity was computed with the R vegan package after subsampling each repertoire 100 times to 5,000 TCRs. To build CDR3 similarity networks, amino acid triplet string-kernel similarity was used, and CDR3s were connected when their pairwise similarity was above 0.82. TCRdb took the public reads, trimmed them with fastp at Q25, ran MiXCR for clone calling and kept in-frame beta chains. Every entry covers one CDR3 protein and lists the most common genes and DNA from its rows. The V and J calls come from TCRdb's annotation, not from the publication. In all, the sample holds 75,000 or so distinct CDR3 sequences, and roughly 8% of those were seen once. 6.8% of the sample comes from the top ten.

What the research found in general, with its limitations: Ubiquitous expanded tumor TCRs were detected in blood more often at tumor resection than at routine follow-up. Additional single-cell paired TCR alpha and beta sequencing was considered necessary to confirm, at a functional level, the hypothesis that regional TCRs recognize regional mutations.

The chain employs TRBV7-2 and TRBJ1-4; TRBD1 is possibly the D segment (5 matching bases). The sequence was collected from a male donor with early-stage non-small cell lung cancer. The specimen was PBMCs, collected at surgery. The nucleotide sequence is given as TGTGCCAGCAGCTTAGTACCCAGGGAAGGAAAACTGTTTTTT. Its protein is CASSLVPREGKLFF.